This TCR beta chain comes out of a study of human T cells and chemical hapten exposure. A single record per CDR3 protein comes from TCRdb applying MiXCR to the RACE reads. The sample has 180,000 or so distinct CDR3 sequences, about 20% seen once. Time point reported: patch test 1, 2 weeks after DPC sensitization. Documented treatment: therapeutic diphenylcyclopropenone sensitization with weekly scalp DPC. Drawing of blood took place ahead of applying each patch test. The study enrolled 18 to 70-year-old alopecia patients suitable for DPC. Unseparated into fractions, whole blood served as the source from which total RNA was extracted. Looked up from germline, CDR1 is ENHRY and CDR2 is SYGVKD. The CDR3 has 12 amino acids. V lost 10 bases and J lost 2, with 11 bases in between.

The TCR originated in a woman aged 50 to 65 with alopecia areata. Some clones in this sample may be carry-over from other donors' samples. The starting material was whole blood, obtained in connection with sensitization to the hapten diphenylcyclopropenone (DPC). The gene calls are TRBV10-3 and TRBJ2-5; TRBD1 is a possible D gene (6 bases). In nucleotides, the CDR3 is TGTGCCACCCGGACAGTGCAAGAGACCCAGTACTTC. Protein sequence: CATRTVQETQYF.